This is a list of T cell receptor beta chains from one sample in a study of CD8+ T cells in alopecia areata. The method was immunoSEQ multiplex PCR; TCRdb's version includes in-frame clones alone and lacks a portion of them. The sample lists hundreds of thousands of clones; 67% were seen once. Source: CD4+ T cells sorted from blood, taken at week 0. The receptors originated from a human donor with alopecia areata. The CDR3 runs from the conserved cysteine through the conserved F or W. A D gene is named only where the DNA matches it firmly. Expanded clones get a size class; other rows say once, few or many, or leave the size out.

J gene | clone size | D gene | V gene | CDR3 protein | CDR3 DNA
TRBJ2-3 | once | - | TRBV29-1 | CSARTSRSSTDTQYF | TGCAGCGCCCGGACCAGCCGTTCTAGCACAGATACGCAGTATTTT
TRBJ2-1 | - | TRBD2 | TRBV30 | CAWTRGLAVYNEQFF | TGTGCCTGGACCCGGGGACTAGCGGTCTACAATGAGCAGTTCTTC
TRBJ1-4 | - | - | TRBV2 | CASSETGKLFF | TGTGCCAGCAGTGAAACGGGAAAACTGTTTTTT
TRBJ2-7 | - | - | TRBV27 | CASSSTGTARYEQYF | TGTGCCAGCAGTTCTACAGGGACTGCTCGCTACGAGCAGTACTTC
TRBJ2-1 | - | - | TRBV4-2 | CASSPLAISYNEQFF | TGTGCCAGCAGCCCCCTAGCGATATCCTACAATGAGCAGTTCTTC
TRBJ2-7 | - | - | TRBV30 | CAWRIGTPQGGEQYF | TGTGCCTGGAGAATTGGTACACCCCAGGGAGGAGAGCAGTACTTC
TRBJ1-2 | - | TRBD1 | TRBV10-3 | CAISESTGHYGYTF | TGTGCCATCAGTGAGTCGACAGGGCACTATGGCTACACCTTC
TRBJ2-5 | - | - | TRBV30 | CAWCHSGETQYF | TGTGCCTGGTGCCACTCCGGAGAGACCCAGTACTTC
TRBJ2-3 | many | TRBD2 | TRBV7-2 | CASSLTVAGSSTDTQYF | TGTGCCAGCAGCTTAACGGTAGCGGGATCTAGCACAGATACGCAGTATTTT
TRBJ1-2 | - | TRBD1 | TRBV9 | CASSVEDRGYGYTF | TGTGCCAGCAGCGTAGAAGACAGGGGCTATGGCTACACCTTC
TRBJ2-5 | - | - | TRBV6-5 | CASSYSRETQYF | TGTGCCAGCAGTTACTCGCGAGAGACCCAGTACTTC
TRBJ1-5 | - | - | TRBV4-1 | CASSQAGGDQPQHF | TGCGCCAGCAGCCAAGCCGGGGGAGATCAGCCCCAGCATTTT
TRBJ2-2 | once | - | TRBV30 | CAWSVRRAGGTGELFF | TGTGCCTGGAGTGTACGCAGGGCAGGAGGGACCGGGGAGCTGTTTTTT
TRBJ1-2 | - | - | TRBV29-1 | CSVDTSRIYGYTF | TGCAGCGTTGATACGAGTAGGATCTATGGCTACACCTTC
TRBJ1-4 | few | - | TRBV10-3 | CAISESGGVGEKLFF | TGTGCCATCAGTGAGTCTGGAGGGGTAGGCGAAAAACTGTTTTTT
TRBJ2-3 | - | TRBD1 | TRBV10-3 | CAIRHGTGRDTQYF | TGTGCCATCAGGCACGGGACAGGGCGAGATACGCAGTATTTT
TRBJ2-7 | - | - | TRBV6-1 | CASSTLGGEQYF | TGTGCCAGCAGTACACTTGGAGGCGAGCAGTACTTC
TRBJ1-1 | - | TRBD1 | TRBV30 | CAVRDRTEAFF | TGTGCCGTGCGGGACAGAACTGAAGCTTTCTTT
TRBJ1-4 | - | - | TRBV30 | CAWSVGAATNEKLFF | TGTGCCTGGAGTGTAGGGGCAGCAACTAATGAAAAACTGTTTTTT
TRBJ2-5 | few | - | TRBV10-1 | CASSELGGETQYF | TGCGCCAGCAGTGAGTTAGGGGGAGAGACCCAGTACTTC
TRBJ2-3 | - | - | TRBV9 | CASSVVVGDTQYF | TGTGCCAGCAGCGTAGTGGTTGGAGATACGCAGTATTTT
TRBJ2-5 | - | - | TRBV5-4 | CASSLAGDETQYF | TGTGCCAGCAGCTTGGCAGGCGATGAGACCCAGTACTTC
TRBJ2-7 | - | - | TRBV29-1 | CSVQSRESYYEQYF | TGCAGCGTTCAATCCAGGGAATCCTACTACGAGCAGTACTTC
TRBJ1-2 | - | - | TRBV5-4 | CASSLGAGNYGYTF | TGTGCCAGCAGCTTGGGGGCAGGGAACTATGGCTACACCTTC
TRBJ2-5 | - | TRBD1 | TRBV11-2 | CASSLVTGGGETQYF | TGTGCCAGCAGCTTAGTTACAGGGGGTGGAGAGACCCAGTACTTC
TRBJ2-7 | - | - | TRBV20-1 | CSAPLGDEQYF | TGCAGTGCACCTCTTGGGGACGAGCAGTACTTC
TRBJ2-3 | few | - | TRBV29-1 | CSATDRSNTDTQYF | TGCAGCGCCACTGACAGATCTAACACAGATACGCAGTATTTT
TRBJ1-6 | - | - | TRBV5-4 | CASSLALDTAADSPLHF | TGTGCCAGCAGCTTGGCTCTCGACACCGCGGCCGATTCACCCCTCCACTTT
TRBJ2-1 | - | - | TRBV27 | CASSFRGAKQFF | TGTGCCAGCAGTTTTAGGGGGGCGAAGCAGTTCTTC
TRBJ2-7 | - | - | TRBV27 | CASSLGQRRYEQYF | TGTGCCAGCAGTTTAGGTCAACGAAGGTACGAGCAGTACTTC
TRBJ2-5 | - | - | TRBV29-1 | CSVVPQETQYF | TGCAGCGTTGTCCCACAAGAGACCCAGTACTTC
TRBJ2-5 | once | - | TRBV30 | CAWSRSSETQYF | TGTGCCTGGAGTAGGAGTTCAGAGACCCAGTACTTC
TRBJ2-1 | - | TRBD1 | TRBV15 | CATSRADRKQFF | TGTGCCACCAGCAGAGCGGACAGGAAGCAGTTCTTC
TRBJ2-5 | - | TRBD1 | TRBV4-2 | CASSQGTGEETQYF | TGTGCCAGCAGCCAAGGGACAGGGGAAGAGACCCAGTACTTC
TRBJ2-7 | few | - | TRBV5-1 | CASRLNDGLTSYEQYF | TGCGCCAGCAGGTTAAACGACGGGTTAACCTCCTACGAGCAGTACTTC
TRBJ2-7 | - | - | TRBV7-8 | CASSPSYEQYF | TGTGCCAGCAGCCCCTCCTACGAGCAGTACTTC
TRBJ2-7 | once | TRBD1 | TRBV5-1 | CASSLRQGADEQYF | TGCGCCAGCAGCCTACGACAGGGGGCGGACGAGCAGTACTTC
TRBJ2-7 | - | - | TRBV5-1 | CASSLNGYEQYF | TGCGCCAGCAGCTTGAACGGCTACGAGCAGTACTTC
TRBJ2-3 | - | - | TRBV5-1 | CASSADPGVTDTQYF | TGCGCCAGCAGCGCGGATCCGGGGGTCACAGATACGCAGTATTTT
TRBJ1-5 | once | TRBD1 | TRBV25-1 | CASSARDRGLDQPQHF | TGTGCCAGCAGTGCCAGGGACAGGGGGCTTGATCAGCCCCAGCATTTT
TRBJ1-1 | - | - | TRBV29-1 | CSVALVRTNTEAFF | TGCAGCGTTGCTTTGGTACGTACGAACACTGAAGCTTTCTTT
TRBJ1-1 | - | - | TRBV4-2 | CASSPGVVNTEAFF | TGTGCCAGCAGCCCAGGGGTCGTGAACACTGAAGCTTTCTTT
TRBJ1-5 | - | - | TRBV18 | CASSPQGSGNQPQHF | TGTGCCAGCTCACCACAGGGGTCGGGCAATCAGCCCCAGCATTTT
TRBJ2-6 | - | TRBD1 | TRBV29-1 | CSVTMYTGAGANVLTF | TGCAGCGTTACGATGTACACAGGGGCTGGGGCCAACGTCCTGACTTTC
TRBJ1-2 | - | - | TRBV25-1 | CASSDAGYYGYTF | TGTGCCAGCAGTGACGCTGGCTACTATGGCTACACCTTC
TRBJ2-3 | - | - | TRBV7-3 | CASSLQGGRGDTQYF | TGTGCCAGCAGCTTACAGGGGGGAAGAGGAGATACGCAGTATTTT
TRBJ1-2 | once | TRBD1 | TRBV2 | CASDRDYGYTF | TGTGCCAGCGACAGGGACTATGGCTACACCTTC
TRBJ1-4 | few | - | TRBV10-3 | CAISEDRLTTNEKLFF | TGTGCCATCAGTGAGGACAGACTTACAACTAATGAAAAACTGTTTTTT
TRBJ2-1 | once | - | TRBV2 | CASSDPPWTVNNEQFF | TGTGCCAGCAGTGATCCACCTTGGACAGTGAACAATGAGCAGTTCTTC